The clone carrying this T cell receptor beta chain came up a few times. Its antigen remains unknown. These data come from a study of T cells after yellow fever vaccination. Study findings and constraints: High-abundance clonotypes from the bulk population could contaminate FACS-sorted repertoires.

The germline gives CDR1 MNHEY, CDR2 SVGAGI. CDR3 length: 14 amino acids. After removal of 3 bases from V and 3 bases from J, the junction contained 5 bases not matched to a gene. As TCR cDNA was made by 5'RACE template switching, a universal primer site and UMIs were added. MiXCR, run by TCRdb on the 5' RACE reads, gives a single entry per CDR3 protein. The table shows about 340,000 distinct CDR3 sequences, with roughly 4.3% occurring only once. V and J are TRBV6-5 and TRBJ2-7, with 7 bases fitting TRBD1. The source was PBMCs, collected 5 days after the yellow fever booster vaccination. The source is a man younger than 35 who received the YFV17D yellow fever vaccine. The CDR3 loop reads CASSYGQAVYEQYF. In nucleotides, the CDR3 is TGTGCCAGCAGTTATGGACAGGCGGTCTACGAGCAGTACTTC.